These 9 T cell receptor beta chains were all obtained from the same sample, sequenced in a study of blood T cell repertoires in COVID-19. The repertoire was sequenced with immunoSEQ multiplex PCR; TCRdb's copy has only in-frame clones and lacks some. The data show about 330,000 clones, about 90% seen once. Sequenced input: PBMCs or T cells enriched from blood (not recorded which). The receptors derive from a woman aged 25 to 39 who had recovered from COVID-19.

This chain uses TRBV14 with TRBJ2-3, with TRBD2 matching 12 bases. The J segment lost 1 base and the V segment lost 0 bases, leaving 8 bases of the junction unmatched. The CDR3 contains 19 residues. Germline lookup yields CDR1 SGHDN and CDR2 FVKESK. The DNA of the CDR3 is TGTGCCAGCAGCCAAGACCCTAGCGGGGGGGCAGGGGGCACAGATACGCAGTATTTT. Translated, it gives CASSQDPSGGAGGTDTQYF.

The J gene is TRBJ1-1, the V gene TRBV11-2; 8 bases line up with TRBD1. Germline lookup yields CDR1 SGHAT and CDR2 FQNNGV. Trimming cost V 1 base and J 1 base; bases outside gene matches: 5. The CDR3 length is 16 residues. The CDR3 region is CASSLGSTGGNTEAFF. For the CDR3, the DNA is TGTGCCAGCAGCTTAGGGTCTACAGGGGGGAACACTGAAGCTTTCTTT.

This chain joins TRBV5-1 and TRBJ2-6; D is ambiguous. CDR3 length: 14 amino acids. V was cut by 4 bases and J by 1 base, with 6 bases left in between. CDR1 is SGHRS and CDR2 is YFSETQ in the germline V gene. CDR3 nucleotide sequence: TGCGCCAGCAGCCCACTGTCTGGGGCCAACGTCCTGACTTTC. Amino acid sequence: CASSPLSGANVLTF.

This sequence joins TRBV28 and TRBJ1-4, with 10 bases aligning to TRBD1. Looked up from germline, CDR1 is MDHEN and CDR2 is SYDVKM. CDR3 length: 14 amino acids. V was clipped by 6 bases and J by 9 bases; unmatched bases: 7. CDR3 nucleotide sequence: TGTGCCAGCAGCCCTCCGGGACAGGGGAAAAAACTGTTTTTT. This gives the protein CASSPPGQGKKLFF.

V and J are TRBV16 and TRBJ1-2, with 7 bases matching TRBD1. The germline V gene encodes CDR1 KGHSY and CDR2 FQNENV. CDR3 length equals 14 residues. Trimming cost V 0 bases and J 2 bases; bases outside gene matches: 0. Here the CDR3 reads CASSQSTGNYGYTF. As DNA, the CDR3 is TGTGCCAGCAGCCAATCGACAGGGAACTATGGCTACACCTTC.

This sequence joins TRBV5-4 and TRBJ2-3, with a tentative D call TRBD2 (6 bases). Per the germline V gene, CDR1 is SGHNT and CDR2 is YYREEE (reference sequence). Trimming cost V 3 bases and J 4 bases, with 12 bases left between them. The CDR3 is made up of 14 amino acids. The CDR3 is CASSSRGASDTQYF. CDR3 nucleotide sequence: TGTGCCAGCAGCTCACGCGGGGCCTCAGATACGCAGTATTTT.

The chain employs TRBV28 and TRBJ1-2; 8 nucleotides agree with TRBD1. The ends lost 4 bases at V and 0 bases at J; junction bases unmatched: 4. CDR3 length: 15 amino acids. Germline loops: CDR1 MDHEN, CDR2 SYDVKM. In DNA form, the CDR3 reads TGTGCCAGCAGTTCCGGGGACAGGCCTAACTATGGCTACACCTTC. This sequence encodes CASSSGDRPNYGYTF.

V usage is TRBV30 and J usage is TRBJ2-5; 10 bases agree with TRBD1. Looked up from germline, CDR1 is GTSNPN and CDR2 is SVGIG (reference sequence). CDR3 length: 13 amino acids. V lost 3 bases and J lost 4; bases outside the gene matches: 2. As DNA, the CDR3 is TGTGCCTGGAGGGACAGGGGGTCAGAGACCCAGTACTTC. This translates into CAWRDRGSETQYF.

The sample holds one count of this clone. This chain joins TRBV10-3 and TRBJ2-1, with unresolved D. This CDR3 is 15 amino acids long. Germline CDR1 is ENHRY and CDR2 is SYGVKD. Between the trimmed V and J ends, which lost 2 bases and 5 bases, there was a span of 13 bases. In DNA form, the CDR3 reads TGTGCCATCAGTGAGAGAGTTTGGAGTGACAATGAGCAGTTCTTC. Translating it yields CAISERVWSDNEQFF.